What follows is one T cell receptor (delta chain) and its context. Its antigen is as yet unknown. A far larger clone is just one base off, so this is likely a read error. This sample stems from a study of gammadelta T cells in human blood. The study, taken as a whole, reports: Polyclonal expansion of innate γδ T cells after birth appeared microbially driven.

TCRdb reprocessed the RT-PCR reads using CATT. The table records about 1,200 delta-chain clones, approximately 9.7% of them present only once. J gave up 7 bases and V 1 base, and 21 bases lay outside the gene matches. Per germline, CDR1 TSWWSYY and CDR2 QGS. The CDR3 consists of 21 residues. The specimen sequenced was non-Vgamma9Vdelta2 gamma-delta T cells from infant blood. The origin of this receptor is a human donor. The chain employs TRDV1 and TRDJ1; 13 bases line up with TRDD3. TCRdb records no J gene; here it was assigned by comparing the DNA to germline. CDR3 amino acids: CALGEPPSADHWGIRITKLIF. CDR3 DNA: TGTGCTCTTGGGGAACCGCCTTCCGCCGACCACTGGGGGATACGGATAACTAAACTCATCTTT.